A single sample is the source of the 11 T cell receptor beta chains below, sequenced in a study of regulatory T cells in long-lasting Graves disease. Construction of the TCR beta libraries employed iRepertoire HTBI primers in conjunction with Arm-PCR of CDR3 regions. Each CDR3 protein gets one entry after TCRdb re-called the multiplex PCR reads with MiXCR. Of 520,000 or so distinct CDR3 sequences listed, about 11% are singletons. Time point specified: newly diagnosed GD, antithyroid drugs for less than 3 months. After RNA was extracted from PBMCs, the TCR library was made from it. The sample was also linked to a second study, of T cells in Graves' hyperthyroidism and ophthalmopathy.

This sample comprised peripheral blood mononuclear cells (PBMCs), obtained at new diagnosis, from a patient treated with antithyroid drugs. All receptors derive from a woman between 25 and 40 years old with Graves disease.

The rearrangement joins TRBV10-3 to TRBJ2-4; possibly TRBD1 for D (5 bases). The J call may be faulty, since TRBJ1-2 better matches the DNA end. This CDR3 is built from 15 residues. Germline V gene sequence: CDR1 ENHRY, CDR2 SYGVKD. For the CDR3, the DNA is TGTGCCATCAGTGAGTCGTGGGACTCCAAAGGAGGCTACACCTTC. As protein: CAISESWDSKGGYTF.

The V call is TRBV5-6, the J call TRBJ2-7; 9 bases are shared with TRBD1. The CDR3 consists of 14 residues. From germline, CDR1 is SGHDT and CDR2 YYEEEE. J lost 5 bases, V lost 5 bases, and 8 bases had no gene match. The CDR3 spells CASSLGQGINEQYF. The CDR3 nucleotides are TGTGCCAGCAGTTTAGGACAGGGGATCAACGAGCAGTACTTC.

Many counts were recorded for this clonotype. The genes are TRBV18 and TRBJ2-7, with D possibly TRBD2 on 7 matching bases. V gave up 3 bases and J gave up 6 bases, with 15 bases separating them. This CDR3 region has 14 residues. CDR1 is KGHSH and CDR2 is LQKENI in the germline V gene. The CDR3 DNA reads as TGTGCCAGCTCACCGGGAGGGACATGGGGCGAGCAGTACTTC. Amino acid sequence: CASSPGGTWGEQYF. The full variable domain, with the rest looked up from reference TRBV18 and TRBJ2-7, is NAGVMQNPRHLVRRRGQEARLRCSPMKGHSHVYWYRQLPEEGLKFMVYLQKENIIDESGMPKERFSAEFPKEGPSILRIQQVVRGDSAAYFCASSPGGTWGEQYFGPGTRLTVT.

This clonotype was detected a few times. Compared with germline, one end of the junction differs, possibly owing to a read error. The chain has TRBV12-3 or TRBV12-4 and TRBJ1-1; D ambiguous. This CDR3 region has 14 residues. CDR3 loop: CTSIIPGVVPEAFF. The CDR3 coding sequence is TGTACCAGCATCATCCCCGGGGTCGTTCCGGAAGCTTTCTTT.

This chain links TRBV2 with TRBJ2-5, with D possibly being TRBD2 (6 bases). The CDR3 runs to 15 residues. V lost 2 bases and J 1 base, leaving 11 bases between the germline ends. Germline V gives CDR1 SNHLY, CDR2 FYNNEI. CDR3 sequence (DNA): TGTGCCAGCAGTGAAAGCGGGTCTCTCCAAGAGACCCAGTACTTC. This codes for CASSESGSLQETQYF.

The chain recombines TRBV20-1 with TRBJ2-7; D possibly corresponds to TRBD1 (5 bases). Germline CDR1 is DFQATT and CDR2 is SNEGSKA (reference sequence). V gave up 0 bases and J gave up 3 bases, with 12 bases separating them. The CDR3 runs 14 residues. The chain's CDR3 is CSARDLQGGYEQYF. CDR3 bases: TGCAGTGCTAGAGACCTTCAGGGTGGCTACGAGCAGTACTTC.

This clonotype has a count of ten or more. The CDR3 DNA reads TGTGCCAGCAGCCCTCTAGCGGGAGGGCCGGGCACCGGGGAGCTGTTTTTT. Amino acid sequence: CASSPLAGGPGTGELFF. The chain carries TRBV12-3 or TRBV12-4 and TRBJ2-2; TRBD2 matches 12 bases. V dropped 6 bases and J dropped 4; count of bases not matched to a gene: 9. CDR3 length equals 17 residues.

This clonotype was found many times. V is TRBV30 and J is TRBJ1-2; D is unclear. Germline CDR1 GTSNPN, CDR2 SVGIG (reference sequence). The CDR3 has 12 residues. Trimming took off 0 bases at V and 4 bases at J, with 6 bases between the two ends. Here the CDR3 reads CAWSVRGYGYTF. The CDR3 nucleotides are TGTGCCTGGAGTGTACGGGGCTATGGCTACACCTTC.

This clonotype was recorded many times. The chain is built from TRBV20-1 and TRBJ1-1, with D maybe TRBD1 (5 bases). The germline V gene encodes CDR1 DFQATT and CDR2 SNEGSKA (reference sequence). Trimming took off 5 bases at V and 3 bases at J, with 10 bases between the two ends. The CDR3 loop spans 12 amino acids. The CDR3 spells CSASMGHTEAFF. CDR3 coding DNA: TGCAGTGCTTCGATGGGGCACACTGAAGCTTTCTTT.

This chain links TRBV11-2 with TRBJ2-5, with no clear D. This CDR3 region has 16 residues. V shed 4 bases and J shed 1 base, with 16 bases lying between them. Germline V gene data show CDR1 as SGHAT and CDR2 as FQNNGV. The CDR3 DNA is TGTGCCAGCAGCTACTCCCTGTTAAAGGGCCAAGAGACCCAGTACTTC. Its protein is CASSYSLLKGQETQYF.

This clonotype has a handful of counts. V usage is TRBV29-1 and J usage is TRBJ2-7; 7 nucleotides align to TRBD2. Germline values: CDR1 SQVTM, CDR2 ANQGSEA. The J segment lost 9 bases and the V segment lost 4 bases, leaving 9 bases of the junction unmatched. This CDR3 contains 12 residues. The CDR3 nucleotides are TGCAGCGTTGGGCACTTTTCGGGGGGGCAGTACTTC. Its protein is CSVGHFSGGQYF.